This TCR beta chain was captured by sequencing in a study of cytomegalovirus exposure and HLA in healthy donors. General study results and limits: Among CMV-associated TCR beta chains, most appeared HLA-restricted in a later analysis.

As concerns this clone: The antigen remains undetermined.

V lost 1 base to trimming and J lost 4 bases, with 8 bases between them. From germline, CDR1 is SGHRS and CDR2 YFSETQ. The CDR3 spans 13 residues. Use of 60 Vbeta and 13 Jbeta primers characterized the PCR. TCRdb keeps only in-frame clones here, not all; method: immunoSEQ multiplex PCR. Altogether under 200,000 clones are present, about 82% being singletons, with the ten largest covering 0.7% to 0.85%. This receptor was identified in a female donor in good health and CMV-seronegative. V usage is TRBV5-1 and J usage is TRBJ1-1, with D perhaps matching TRBD1 (5 bases). Material: PBMCs. This CDR3 is CASSLYGGTEAFF. The CDR3 coding sequence is TGCGCCAGCAGCTTGTACGGGGGCACTGAAGCTTTCTTT.